This T cell receptor (beta chain) was documented in a study of blood T cell repertoires in COVID-19. Clones were sequenced by immunoSEQ multiplex PCR, and TCRdb holds only the in-frame ones, with some missing. This table has about 670,000 clones, approximately 90% appearing once. The CDR3 contains 14 residues. Trimming shortened V by 0 bases and J by 6 bases, and 11 bases separated the two germline ends. Germline assignment: CDR1 LGHDT and CDR2 YNNKEL (reference sequence). The J gene is TRBJ1-1, the V gene TRBV3-1 (or the pseudogene TRBV3-2), with D possibly TRBD1 on 5 matching bases. The receptor was isolated from a woman aged 18-29 years with acute or convalescent COVID-19. Source material: peripheral blood. CDR3 nucleotide sequence: TGTGCCAGCAGCCAAGATAAAGGACACTCTGAAGCTTTCTTT. This codes for CASSQDKGHSEAFF.